This is a list of T cell receptor beta chains from one sample in a study of blood T cell repertoires in COVID-19. Sequencing was performed with immunoSEQ multiplex PCR; in TCRdb, only in-frame clones are kept and a portion is missing. This table holds about 460,000 clones, around 85% found once. Sequencing was performed on PBMCs or T cells enriched from blood (not recorded which). All receptors come from a woman aged 55-75 years who had recovered from COVID-19. The conserved cysteine and the conserved F or W are not part of the CDR3 here.

cdr3_length	v_call	j_call	cdr3_aa
14	TRBV5-6	TRBJ2-3	ASSRTGLAGADTQY
12	TRBV10-1	TRBJ1-1	ASSPDRANTEAF
15	TRBV5-1	TRBJ1-3	ASSLGFQGAAGNTIY
14	TRBV7-9	TRBJ1-4	ASSFGYGATNEKLF
14	TRBV10-3	TRBJ2-1	AITTTSGGYYNEQF
10	TRBV9	TRBJ2-1	ASSVDGLKQF
13	TRBV6-5	TRBJ1-1	ASSARADREIRAF
14	TRBV7-6	TRBJ1-3	ASSYGTGGKGNTIY
12	TRBV15	TRBJ2-3	ATSPGLPTDTQY
12	TRBV10-1	TRBJ2-3	ASSAAGATDTQY
11	TRBV5-4	TRBJ1-3	ASSPDRGDTIY
19	TRBV4-2	TRBJ1-6	ASSQDTGQGALGTDNSPLH
11	TRBV19	TRBJ1-4	ASSRNQGEKLF
12	TRBV9	TRBJ2-3	ASSGAGRTDTQY
13	TRBV4-1	TRBJ2-3	ASSFKGGGTDTQY
13	TRBV6-6	TRBJ2-6	ASRPTGTGANVLT
13	TRBV4-1	TRBJ1-1	ASSQVYGTGTEAF
13	TRBV6-5	TRBJ1-2	ASSYSRGRLYGYT
13	TRBV5-4	TRBJ2-2	ASSLAGADTGELF
14	TRBV7-7	TRBJ2-5	ASSLEGTGIGETQY
13	TRBV5-1	TRBJ1-1	ASSPIGTVNTEAF
14	TRBV7-9	TRBJ1-5	ASSLNPGTGNQPQH
10	TRBV7-6	TRBJ2-1	ASSLLYNEQF
13	TRBV4-1	TRBJ1-6	ASSQRTGGNSPLH
12	TRBV2	TRBJ1-1	ASSGQLMNTEAF
12	TRBV9	TRBJ1-3	ASSVGSGGNTIY
18	TRBV24-1	TRBJ1-5	ATSDPFRRRIIHSNQPQH
13	TRBV13	TRBJ1-4	ASSPRGQAYEKLF
12	TRBV27	TRBJ2-5	ASSLTSGGKTQY
13	TRBV10-3	TRBJ1-1	AIERIFDRNTEAF
13	TRBV15	TRBJ1-6	ATSRDQAVNSPLH
13	TRBV5-1	TRBJ2-5	ASSPGGPGKETQY
12	TRBV11-3	TRBJ2-1	ASSSGSSYNEQF
16	TRBV4-1	TRBJ2-6	ASSQDRQGASGANVLT
13	TRBV5-6	TRBJ2-2	ASSFRGARVGELF
17	TRBV11-2	TRBJ2-2	ASSHIRDILLLYTGELF
13	TRBV3-1/TRBV3-2	TRBJ2-5	ASSQDPDNQETQY
12	TRBV27	TRBJ2-1	ASSLWVGGNEQF
13	TRBV3-1/TRBV3-2	TRBJ1-5	ASSQGSRGNQPQH
13	TRBV1	TRBJ2-1	TSSQDLEKRRGKF
13	TRBV28	TRBJ1-4	ASSPGSIANEKLF
14	TRBV18	TRBJ2-3	ASSPPAGIQRDTQY
15	TRBV7-2	TRBJ2-1	ASSLSPQGAAYNEQF
14	TRBV5-1	TRBJ1-3	ASSRPGTGSGNTIY
10	TRBV10-3	TRBJ2-7	AISEPGDEQY
11	TRBV3-1/TRBV3-2	TRBJ1-6	ASSQGFLSPLH
10	TRBV7-9	TRBJ1-1	ASSLDSAEAF
15	TRBV5-1	TRBJ1-4	ASSLDRASSTNEKLF
12	TRBV6-5	TRBJ2-7	ASRTGQGQYEQY
13	TRBV18	TRBJ1-1	ASSRGQGFNTEAF
13	TRBV7-2	TRBJ1-4	ASSPRDRGLEKLF